This T cell receptor beta chain was sequenced during a study of beta chain features in type 1 diabetes. Whole-study results and caveats: Whether HLA type affects TCRB rearrangement stayed undetermined in the present work. Fewer insertions but more deletions were seen at VDJ junctions in type 1 diabetes patients. In all four CD4+ subsets, TCRB CDR3 length was significantly, moderately reduced in type 1 diabetes.

For this clone: Antigen unknown.

Expressed TCRB transcripts got sequenced, as all isolated RNA was reverse transcribed. TCRdb's copy holds only in-frame clones and misses some; the assay was immunoSEQ multiplex PCR. The sample has approximately 150,000 clones; approximately 13% are singletons. This CDR3 has 13 amino acids. Looked up from germline, CDR1 is ENHRY and CDR2 is SYGVKD. Deletions cut 7 bases from V and 7 bases from J, with 13 bases between. Approximately 110 mL of blood, on average, came from one heparinised draw per donor. Via the markers CD45RO/CCR7/CD25/CD127/CD95/CD27, stem cell-like memory, regulatory, central memory and naive CD4+ cells were sorted.

This receptor was identified in a man between 18 and 35 years old with type 1 diabetes. The J gene is TRBJ1-4, the V gene TRBV10-3; D is uncertain. The sequenced sample consisted of central memory CD4+ T cells from blood. CDR3 bases: TGTGCCATCAATCAAGGCTTGGGTGAAAAACTGTTTTTT. This encodes CAINQGLGEKLFF.